This TCR beta chain was captured by sequencing in a study of graft-versus-host responses after intestinal transplantation. The overall study: Anti-thymocyte globulin served as induction for all recipients, who then took tacrolimus and steroids for three to four years.

Germline loops: CDR1 SGDLS, CDR2 YYNGEE. The CDR3 length is 14 residues. V lost 6 bases and J lost 1; bases outside the gene matches: 6. Study observations and caveats: GvH clones turned up in recipient marrow; some had shown up first in ileum or blood.

Produced via immunoSEQ multiplex PCR; TCRdb's table is partial and in-frame only. The sample has around 25,000 clones, around 40% seen once. The chain recombines TRBV9 with TRBJ2-5; 7 nucleotides align to TRBD2. The receptor was isolated from a human patient who received an intestinal transplant. The material sequenced was alloreactive CD4+ T cells from a mixed lymphocyte reaction culture, taken before intestinal transplant. The subset was: CFSE-low proliferating T cells sorted from roughly six-day pre-transplant mixed lymphocyte reaction (GvH or HvG direction). The CDR3 region is CASTPSGAQETQYF. CDR3 nucleotide sequence: TGTGCCAGCACCCCAAGCGGGGCCCAAGAGACCCAGTACTTC.